The 9 T cell receptor beta chains reported below all come from one sample, sequenced in a study of cytomegalovirus exposure and HLA in healthy donors. PCR was performed using 60 Vbeta and 13 Jbeta primers. Measured with immunoSEQ multiplex PCR; TCRdb has only the in-frame clones, and not every one. The sample carries roughly 190,000 clones, more than 85% recorded once. The sequenced material came from PBMCs. These receptors all stem from a woman aged 18-29 years in good health and CMV-seronegative.

This chain links TRBV5-8 with TRBJ1-1, with 9 bases identical to TRBD1. Germline V gene data show CDR1 as SGHTS and CDR2 as YDEGEE. V trimming: 4 bases; J trimming: 0 bases; junction bases outside the gene matches: 7. This CDR3 comprises 16 residues. The CDR3 coding sequence is TGTGCCAGCAGCGGGGACAGGGAGGTAGTGAACACTGAAGCTTTCTTT. Translating it yields CASSGDREVVNTEAFF.

This chain uses TRBV18 with TRBJ2-7; 7 bases align to TRBD1. V was clipped by 3 bases and J by 7 bases; unmatched bases: 9. Germline V gene data show CDR1 as KGHSH and CDR2 as LQKENI. The length of the CDR3 is 14 residues. Here the CDR3 DNA reads TGTGCCAGCTCACCTGAGACAGGGACGTGGGAGCAGTACTTC. Translated: CASSPETGTWEQYF.

This clone has only one observation. V and J are TRBV10-3 and TRBJ2-1, with D uncertain. This CDR3 has 13 residues. Germline-derived CDR1 and CDR2 are ENHRY and SYGVKD. Deletions cut 1 base from V and 5 bases from J, with 6 bases between. CDR3 region: CAISEYVDNEQFF. The CDR3 bases are TGTGCCATCAGTGAGTATGTCGACAATGAGCAGTTCTTC.

This chain links TRBV7-9 with TRBJ2-1, with TRBD2 matching 8 bases. V dropped 5 bases and J dropped 4; count of bases not matched to a gene: 10. CDR1 SEHNR and CDR2 FQNEAQ come from the germline V gene (reference sequence). The CDR3 sequence is 16 residues long. The CDR3 spells CASSPSQAGAYNEQFF. The CDR3 coding sequence is TGTGCCAGCAGCCCCTCCCAAGCGGGGGCTTACAATGAGCAGTTCTTC.

The chain recombines TRBV5-5 with TRBJ2-7; 8 bases are a match to TRBD1. In germline, CDR1 is SGHKS, CDR2 YYEKEE (reference sequence). V was pared by 5 bases and J by 3 bases, with 4 bases of the junction left unmatched. The CDR3 runs to 13 residues. CDR3 DNA sequence: TGTGCCAGCAGGACAGGGGCAGGCTACGAGCAGTACTTC. This translates into CASRTGAGYEQYF.

The chain has TRBV5-5 and TRBJ2-7; perhaps TRBD2 as D (5 bases). Germline V gene lookup returns CDR1 SGHKS and CDR2 YYEKEE (reference sequence). V was clipped by 0 bases and J by 5 bases, with 12 bases between them. This CDR3 has 14 residues. The DNA of the CDR3 is TGTGCCAGCAGCTTGGAACCCCTCGGGAACGAGCAGTACTTC. As protein: CASSLEPLGNEQYF.

The rearrangement joins TRBV27 to TRBJ2-3; D possibly corresponds to TRBD1 (6 bases). V lost 3 bases, J lost 6 bases, and 13 bases lay in between. There are 14 residues in the CDR3. Germline V lookup: CDR1 MNHEY, CDR2 SMNVEV (reference sequence). The CDR3 here is CASSLTGLVDTQYF. Written as DNA, the CDR3 is TGTGCCAGCAGTTTGACAGGCCTGGTGGATACGCAGTATTTT.

The J gene is TRBJ2-1, the V gene TRBV2; 7 bases fit TRBD1. CDR3 size: 16 residues. The ends lost 5 bases at V and 0 bases at J; junction bases unmatched: 7. Germline V lookup: CDR1 SNHLY, CDR2 FYNNEI. CDR3 sequence reads: CASSPDRVFSYNEQFF. For the CDR3, the DNA is TGTGCCAGCAGTCCCGACAGGGTTTTCTCCTACAATGAGCAGTTCTTC. The complete variable domain, with remaining parts taken from reference TRBV2 and TRBJ2-1, reads EPEVTQTPSHQVTQMGQEVILRCVPISNHLYFYWYRQILGQKVEFLVSFYNNEISEKSEIFDDQFSVERPDGSNFTLKIRSTKLEDSAMYFCASSPDRVFSYNEQFFGPGTRLTVL.

The chain has TRBV7-2 and TRBJ1-6, with no clear D. This CDR3 region has 14 residues. The germline V gene has CDR1 SGHTA and CDR2 FQGNSA. Trimming pared 4 bases from V and 14 bases from J, leaving 18 bases between. CDR3 amino acids: CASSSPDTTMSLHF. For the CDR3, the DNA is TGTGCCAGCAGCTCCCCTGACACCACGATGTCCCTCCACTTT.